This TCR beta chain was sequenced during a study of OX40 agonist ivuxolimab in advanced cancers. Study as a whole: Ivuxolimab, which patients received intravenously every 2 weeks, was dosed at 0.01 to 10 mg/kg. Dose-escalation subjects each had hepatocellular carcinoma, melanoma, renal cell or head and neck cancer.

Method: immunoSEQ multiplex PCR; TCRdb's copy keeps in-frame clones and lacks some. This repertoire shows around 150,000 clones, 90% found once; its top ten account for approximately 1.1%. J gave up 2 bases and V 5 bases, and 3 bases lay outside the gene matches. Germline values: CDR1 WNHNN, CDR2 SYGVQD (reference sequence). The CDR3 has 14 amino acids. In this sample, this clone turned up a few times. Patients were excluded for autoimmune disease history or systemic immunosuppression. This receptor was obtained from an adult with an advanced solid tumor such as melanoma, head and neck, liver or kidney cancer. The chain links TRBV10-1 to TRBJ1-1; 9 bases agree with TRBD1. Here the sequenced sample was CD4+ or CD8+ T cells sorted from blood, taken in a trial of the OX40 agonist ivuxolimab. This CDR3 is CASSKGQGNTEAFF. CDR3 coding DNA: TGCGCCAGCAGTAAGGGACAGGGAAACACTGAAGCTTTCTTT.